This T cell receptor beta chain originates from a study of patients and donors after allogeneic stem cell transplantation. MiXCR, applied by TCRdb to the RT-PCR reads, yields one record per CDR3 protein. The sample shows over 65,000 distinct CDR3 sequences, about 25% of them seen only once. The germline V and J ends were trimmed by 3 bases and 8 bases, with 10 bases remaining between them. Germline V gives CDR1 SGHTA, CDR2 FQGTGA. This CDR3 is built from 12 residues. V is TRBV7-3 and J is TRBJ1-1; D is ambiguous. The sequence derives from a human donor who was either an allogeneic HSCT recipient or a stem cell or donor lymphocyte infusion donor (not recorded which). It is not recorded whose cells these are; they may come from a transplant donor. Sequencing used blood, either unsorted or a sorted T cell fraction (not recorded which). The CDR3 reads CASSFGEGEAFF. In nucleotides, the CDR3 is TGTGCCAGCAGCTTTGGGGAGGGAGAAGCTTTCTTT.